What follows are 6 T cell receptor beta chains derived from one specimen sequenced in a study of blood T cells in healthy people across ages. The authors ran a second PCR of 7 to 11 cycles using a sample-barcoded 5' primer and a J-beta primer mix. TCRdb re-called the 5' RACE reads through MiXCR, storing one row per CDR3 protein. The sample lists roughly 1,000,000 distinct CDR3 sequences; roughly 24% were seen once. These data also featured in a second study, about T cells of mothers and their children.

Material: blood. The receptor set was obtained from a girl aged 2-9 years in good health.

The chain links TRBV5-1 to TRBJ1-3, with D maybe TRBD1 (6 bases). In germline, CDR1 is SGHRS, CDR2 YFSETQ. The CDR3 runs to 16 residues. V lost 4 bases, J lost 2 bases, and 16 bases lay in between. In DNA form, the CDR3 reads TGCGCCAGCAGCCCTACCCCGACAGGACCTGGAAACACCATATATTTT. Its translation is CASSPTPTGPGNTIYF.

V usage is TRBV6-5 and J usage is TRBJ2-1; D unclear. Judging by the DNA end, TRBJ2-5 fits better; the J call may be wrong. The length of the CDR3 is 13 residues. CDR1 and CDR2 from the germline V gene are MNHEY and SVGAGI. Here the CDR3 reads CASAGQARGTQYF. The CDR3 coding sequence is TGTGCCAGCGCTGGGCAGGCCAGAGGGACCCAGTACTTC.

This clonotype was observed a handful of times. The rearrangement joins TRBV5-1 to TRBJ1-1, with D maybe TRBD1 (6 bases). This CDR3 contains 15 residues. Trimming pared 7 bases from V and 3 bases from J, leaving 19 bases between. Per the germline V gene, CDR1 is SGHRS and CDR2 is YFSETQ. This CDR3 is CASSSQGSADTEAFF. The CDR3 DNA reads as TGCGCCAGCTCTTCTCAGGGGTCAGCGGACACTGAAGCTTTCTTT.

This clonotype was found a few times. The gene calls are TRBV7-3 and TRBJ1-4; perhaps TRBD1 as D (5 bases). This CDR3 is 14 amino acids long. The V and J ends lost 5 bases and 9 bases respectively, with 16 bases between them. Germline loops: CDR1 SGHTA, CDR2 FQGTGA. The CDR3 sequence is CASSPYPGSQKLFF. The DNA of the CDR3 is TGTGCCAGCAGCCCCTATCCAGGGTCGCAAAAACTGTTTTTT.

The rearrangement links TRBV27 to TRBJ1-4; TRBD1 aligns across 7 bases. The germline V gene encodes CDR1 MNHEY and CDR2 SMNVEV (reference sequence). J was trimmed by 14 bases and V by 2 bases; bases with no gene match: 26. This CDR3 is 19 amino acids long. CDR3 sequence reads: CASSLSHFQAGQPLTALFF. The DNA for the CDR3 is TGTGCCAGCAGTTTAAGTCACTTCCAAGCGGGACAGCCCCTAACAGCGCTGTTTTTT.

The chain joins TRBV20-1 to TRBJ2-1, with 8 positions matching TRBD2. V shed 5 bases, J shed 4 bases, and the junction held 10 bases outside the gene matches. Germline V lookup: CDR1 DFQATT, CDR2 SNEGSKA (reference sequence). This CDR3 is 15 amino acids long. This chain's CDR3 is CSAPVAGGLYNEQFF. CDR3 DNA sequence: TGCAGTGCTCCCGTGGCGGGGGGCCTATACAATGAGCAGTTCTTC.